This TCR beta chain appears in the sequencing data of a study of radiotherapy plus CTLA-4 blockade in lung cancer. The overall study: Objective responses occurred in about a sixth of patients; approximately 33% had disease control. The study, taken as a whole, reports: With interferon-beta, early dynamics of blood T cell clones were reported to best predict response. TCR clones of tumor origin grew in blood after radiotherapy plus ipilimumab.

Trimming left V 4 bases short and J 3 bases short, with 3 bases between. This CDR3 contains 11 residues. CDR1 KGHSH and CDR2 LQKENI come from the germline V gene. Those patients who had chemo-refractory metastatic non-small-cell lung cancer were given focal radiation along with CTLA-4 blockade through ipilimumab. This clone was recorded only once. Its antigen is still unknown. Clones were sequenced by immunoSEQ multiplex PCR, and TCRdb holds only the in-frame ones, with some missing. The sample records about 110,000 clones, approximately 81% being singletons. This TCR derives from a human donor with non-small cell lung cancer that progressed on radiotherapy plus ipilimumab. Some clones in this sample may be carry-over from other donors' samples. The starting material was peripheral blood, obtained from a patient treated with radiotherapy plus ipilimumab. The chain joins TRBV18 to TRBJ2-5, with D hard to call. The CDR3 loop reads CASSLEETQYF. CDR3 sequence (DNA): TGTGCCAGCTCACTCGAAGAGACCCAGTACTTC.